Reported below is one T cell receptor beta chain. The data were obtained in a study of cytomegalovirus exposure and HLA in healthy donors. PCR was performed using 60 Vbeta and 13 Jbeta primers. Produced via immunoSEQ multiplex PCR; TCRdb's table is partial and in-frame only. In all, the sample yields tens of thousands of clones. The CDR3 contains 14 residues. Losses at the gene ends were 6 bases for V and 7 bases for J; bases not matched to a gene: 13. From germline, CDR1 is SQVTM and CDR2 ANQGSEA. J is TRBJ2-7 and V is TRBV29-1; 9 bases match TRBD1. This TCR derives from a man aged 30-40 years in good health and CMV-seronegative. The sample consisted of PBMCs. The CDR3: CSVRPGTGTIEQYF. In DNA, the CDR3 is TGCAGCGTCCGACCTGGGACAGGGACGATAGAGCAGTACTTC.